A single sample gave rise to the 2 T cell receptor beta chains below, sequenced in a study of T cell responses to AZD1222 COVID-19 vaccine. Some clones are missing from TCRdb's copy, which holds only in-frame ones; the method was immunoSEQ multiplex PCR. The profile shows some 170,000 clones, 70% to 90% of them singletons. This sample comprised peripheral blood, obtained 28 days after the second dose of the MenACWY control vaccine. The receptors come from an adult who received the MenACWY meningococcal vaccine as a control.

The chain is built from TRBV18 and TRBJ2-3, with TRBD2 matching 14 bases. V shed 3 bases and J 4 bases; nucleotides not matched to a gene: 6. CDR1 is KGHSH and CDR2 is LQKENI in the germline V gene. CDR3 length: 17 amino acids. The CDR3 loop reads CASSPGGLAGAPDTQYF. DNA for the CDR3: TGTGCCAGCTCACCTGGGGGACTAGCGGGAGCACCAGATACGCAGTATTTT.

This clone occurred once. This chain connects TRBV28 to TRBJ1-1; D is unresolved. Deletions cut 4 bases from V and 0 bases from J, with 15 bases between. The length of the CDR3 is 16 residues. Germline assignment: CDR1 MDHEN and CDR2 SYDVKM. DNA of the CDR3: TGTGCCAGCAGTTCCCCCCTAGGCAGGTTGAACACTGAAGCTTTCTTT. Its translation: CASSSPLGRLNTEAFF.